One sample yielded the 28 T cell receptor beta chains listed below, sequenced in a study of blood T cell repertoires in COVID-19. Clones were sequenced by immunoSEQ multiplex PCR, and TCRdb holds only the in-frame ones, with some missing. The sample has 150,000 to 200,000 clones; more than 75% are singletons. The sequenced material came from PBMCs or T cells enriched from blood (not recorded which). These receptors originate from a woman aged 45-59 years with acute COVID-19.

The chain is built from TRBV4-1 and TRBJ2-2, with 15 bases identical to TRBD2. The CDR3 is made up of 19 amino acids. With V trimmed by 0 bases and J by 2 bases, 4 bases remained unmatched. CDR1 is MGHRA and CDR2 is YSYEKL in the germline V gene. CDR3 nucleotides: TGCGCCAGCAGCCAAGATCGGACTAGCGGGGGGGTAAACACCGGGGAGCTGTTTTTT. Protein sequence: CASSQDRTSGGVNTGELFF.

There are a few counts of this clone. The chain employs TRBV28 and TRBJ1-3; the match to TRBD1 covers 7 bases. V gave up 4 bases and J gave up 3 bases; unmatched junction bases: 6. Germline lookup yields CDR1 MDHEN and CDR2 SYDVKM. The CDR3 has 15 residues. For the CDR3, the DNA is TGTGCCAGCAGTTCGGGACAGAGGGTTGGAAACACCATATATTTT. Translated: CASSSGQRVGNTIYF.

The chain recombines TRBV28 with TRBJ1-2, with D perhaps TRBD1 (6 bases). The CDR3 is made up of 12 amino acids. V was trimmed by 6 bases and J by 5 bases, leaving 10 bases between them. CDR1 and CDR2 from the germline V gene are MDHEN and SYDVKM. Written as DNA, the CDR3 is TGTGCCAGCAGCCGGGACACGTATGGCTACACCTTC. It translates to CASSRDTYGYTF.

V usage is TRBV7-9 and J usage is TRBJ1-2; D not resolved. The germline V gene has CDR1 SEHNR and CDR2 FQNEAQ (reference sequence). This CDR3 spans 18 amino acids. Deletions cut 3 bases from V and 5 bases from J, with 25 bases between. This CDR3 reads CASSLGKGRGGFGYGYTF. The DNA for the CDR3 is TGTGCCAGCAGCTTGGGGAAAGGACGTGGAGGGTTCGGTTATGGCTACACCTTC. The full variable domain, rest sourced from reference TRBV7-9 and TRBJ1-2, is DTGVSQNPRHKITKRGQNVTFRCDPISEHNRLYWYRQTLGQGPEFLTYFQNEAQLEKSRLLSDRFSAERPKGSFSTLEIQRTEQGDSAMYLCASSLGKGRGGFGYGYTFGSGTRLTVV.

The rearrangement uses TRBV7-6 and TRBJ2-3; D unresolved. V lost 5 bases and J 2 bases, leaving 14 bases between the germline ends. This CDR3 has 15 residues. The germline CDR1 and CDR2 sequences are SGHVS and FNYEAQ. CDR3 nucleotide sequence: TGTGCCAGCAGCCCCAGAGGTCGGCACACAGATACGCAGTATTTT. Its translation: CASSPRGRHTDTQYF.

The rearrangement joins TRBV6-1 to TRBJ1-2, with 7 bases that match TRBD1. V dropped 1 base and J dropped 11; count of bases not matched to a gene: 10. The length of the CDR3 is 14 residues. Germline V gene sequence: CDR1 MNHNS, CDR2 SASEGT. For the CDR3, the DNA is TGTGCCAGCAGTGAAGGGGGGACAGCGATTGAATACACCTTC. Amino acid sequence: CASSEGGTAIEYTF.

The genes are TRBV5-4 and TRBJ1-3; 7 bases fit TRBD1. J lost 0 bases, V lost 7 bases, and 7 bases had no gene match. Germline CDR1 SGHNT, CDR2 YYREEE (reference sequence). This CDR3 comprises 15 residues. In DNA form, the CDR3 reads TGTGCCAGCTCCTCAGACAGGGCCTCTGGAAACACCATATATTTT. This encodes CASSSDRASGNTIYF.

The chain uses TRBV25-1 and TRBJ2-1, with 8 bases aligning to TRBD2. With 3 bases clipped from V and 0 bases from J, the junction kept 10 bases outside the gene matches. This CDR3 region has 18 residues. CDR1 and CDR2 (germline): MGHDK, SYGVNS. CDR3 coding DNA: TGTGCCAGCAGTGATCCCTCGAAAGCGGGGGTCTCCTACAATGAGCAGTTCTTC. This encodes CASSDPSKAGVSYNEQFF.

Only a few counts were recorded for this clone. The chain recombines TRBV28 with TRBJ2-2; TRBD1 agrees at 9 bases. Germline V gene data show CDR1 as MDHEN and CDR2 as SYDVKM. The CDR3 extends over 16 amino acids. The trim removed 6 bases at V and 6 bases at J, leaving 11 bases unmatched. This chain's CDR3 is CASRKSPGTGSGELFF. The CDR3 DNA reads TGTGCCAGCAGAAAAAGTCCCGGGACAGGGTCCGGGGAGCTGTTTTTT.

The chain has TRBV28 and TRBJ2-7; 9 bases agree with TRBD1. The CDR3 sequence is 16 residues long. From germline, CDR1 is MDHEN and CDR2 SYDVKM. Unmatched junction bases numbered 14, after V lost 5 bases and J lost 6 bases. The chain's CDR3 is CASSTPGQGSLSEQYV. The CDR3 coding sequence is TGTGCCAGCAGTACTCCGGGACAGGGCTCTCTAAGCGAGCAGTACGTC.

Only a few counts were recorded for this clone. This chain joins TRBV27 and TRBJ1-6; weak D call: TRBD1 (5 bases). The CDR3 totals 13 residues. V lost 3 bases and J 5 bases, leaving 5 bases between the germline ends. Germline lookup yields CDR1 MNHEY and CDR2 SMNVEV (reference sequence). CDR3 protein: CASSFRDNSPLHF. The DNA of the CDR3 is TGTGCCAGCAGTTTCAGGGATAATTCACCCCTCCACTTT.

This sequence joins TRBV11-3 and TRBJ2-3; possibly TRBD1 for D (5 bases). Germline V lookup: CDR1 SGHNT, CDR2 YENEEA. The CDR3 runs to 13 residues. V lost 4 bases, J lost 5 bases, and 10 bases lay in between. The CDR3 loop is CASSSTQGDTQYF. The CDR3 coding sequence is TGTGCCAGCAGCTCCACCCAGGGAGATACGCAGTATTTT.

This clone was detected only a few times. The chain couples TRBV19 to TRBJ2-1; TRBD2 agrees at 8 bases. Germline V gene data show CDR1 as LNHDA and CDR2 as SQIVND (reference sequence). V dropped 6 bases and J dropped 7; count of bases not matched to a gene: 14. The CDR3 length is 16 residues. The chain's CDR3 is CASRLGASGGRNEQFF. CDR3 nucleotide sequence: TGTGCCAGTAGGTTGGGAGCGAGCGGGGGCCGGAATGAGCAGTTCTTC.

The rearrangement uses TRBV28 and TRBJ2-1, with 8 positions matching TRBD2. CDR1 is MDHEN and CDR2 is SYDVKM in the germline V gene. With V trimmed by 6 bases and J by 6 bases, 7 bases remained unmatched. The length of the CDR3 is 14 residues. CDR3 region: CASSSGGPVNEQFF. CDR3 sequence (DNA): TGTGCCAGCAGCTCGGGGGGGCCCGTCAATGAGCAGTTCTTC.

The chain recombines TRBV6-5 with TRBJ1-2, with 7 bases matching TRBD1. V gave up 0 bases and J gave up 6 bases; unmatched junction bases: 4. Germline V gives CDR1 MNHEY, CDR2 SVGAGI. This CDR3 has 14 amino acids. CDR3 sequence: CASSYSDRENGYTF. The CDR3 bases are TGTGCCAGCAGTTACTCTGACAGGGAGAATGGCTACACCTTC.

The chain employs TRBV7-9 and TRBJ1-1; D not resolved. This CDR3 comprises 14 residues. CDR1 SEHNR and CDR2 FQNEAQ come from the germline V gene (reference sequence). Trimming removed 4 bases from V and 3 bases from J, with 12 bases in between. The CDR3 DNA reads as TGTGCCAGCAGCTCGTTAGAGCCCTACACTGAAGCTTTCTTT. The encoded protein is CASSSLEPYTEAFF.

The chain employs TRBV12-3 or TRBV12-4 and TRBJ1-1; TRBD1 might be the D (6 bases). CDR3 length equals 13 residues. The V and J ends lost 7 bases and 5 bases respectively, with 14 bases between them. DNA of the CDR3: TGTGCCAGCATCGTCGTAGGGGGAACTGAAGCTTTCTTT. Amino acid sequence: CASIVVGGTEAFF.

About this clone: The sample holds other DNA sequences that translate to the same CDR3. The chain joins TRBV3-1 (or the pseudogene TRBV3-2) to TRBJ1-3; tentatively, D is TRBD1 (6 bases). The germline CDR1 and CDR2 sequences are LGHDT and YNNKEL (reference sequence). The CDR3 has 17 amino acids. The V and J ends lost 1 base and 0 bases respectively, with 13 bases between them. CDR3 loop: CASSQGAGVHSGNTIYF. CDR3 sequence (DNA): TGTGCCAGCAGCCAAGGGGCAGGGGTACACTCTGGAAACACCATATATTTT.

The chain uses TRBV5-5 and TRBJ1-1; D is uncertain. This CDR3 is built from 13 residues. CDR1 and CDR2 (germline): SGHKS, YYEKEE (reference sequence). Trimming removed 1 base at V and 7 bases at J, with 11 bases between. In nucleotides, the CDR3 is TGTGCCAGCAGCTTGCCTACCCCGGGTGAAGCTTTCTTT. This sequence encodes CASSLPTPGEAFF.

In this sample, this clone turned up a few times. The chain employs TRBV10-3 and TRBJ2-7; 8 bases map to TRBD1. After removal of 10 bases from V and 4 bases from J, the junction contained 6 bases not matched to a gene. The germline V gene has CDR1 ENHRY and CDR2 SYGVKD. The CDR3 runs 12 residues. CDR3 DNA sequence: TGTGCCACCAAAACAGGGGGTTACGAGCAGTACGTC. Protein sequence: CATKTGGYEQYV.

The rearrangement joins TRBV4-1 to TRBJ1-5; 7 bases align to TRBD1. With 2 bases clipped from V and 5 bases from J, the junction kept 6 bases outside the gene matches. This CDR3 comprises 15 residues. The germline V gene encodes CDR1 MGHRA and CDR2 YSYEKL. The CDR3 reads CASSQPLQGYQPQHF. The CDR3, as DNA: TGCGCCAGCAGCCAACCCTTACAGGGGTATCAGCCCCAGCATTTT.

CDR3 bases: TGTGCCAGCAGCTTAAGTCGAGGGCTCCAAGAGACCCAGTACTTC. Its protein product is CASSLSRGLQETQYF. The J gene is TRBJ2-5, the V gene TRBV5-4; possible D gene TRBD2, 5 bases. Between the trimmed V and J ends, which lost 2 bases and 1 base, there was a span of 12 bases. Germline V CDR1 and CDR2: SGHNT, YYREEE (reference sequence). The length of the CDR3 is 15 residues.

V is TRBV6-6 and J is TRBJ1-5; D gene ambiguous. CDR1 and CDR2 (germline): MNHNY, SVGAGI (reference sequence). This CDR3 has 13 residues. With 0 bases removed from V and 5 bases from J, the gap between germline ends came to 5 bases. CDR3 amino acids: CASSYSRDQPQHF. CDR3 sequence (DNA): TGTGCCAGCAGTTACTCGAGGGATCAGCCCCAGCATTTT.

The chain couples TRBV7-2 to TRBJ1-1, with TRBD1 matching 10 bases. Germline CDR1 and CDR2: SGHTA and FQGNSA. The CDR3 runs 15 residues. The V segment lost 5 bases and the J segment 7 bases; nucleotides outside the gene matches: 10. The CDR3 region has the DNA TGTGCCAGCAGCCATACAAGACAGGGGGCAAGTGAAGCTTTCTTT. It yields the protein CASSHTRQGASEAFF.

The J gene is TRBJ1-1, the V gene TRBV18; perhaps TRBD1 as D (6 bases). CDR1 KGHSH and CDR2 LQKENI come from the germline V gene. V was clipped by 2 bases and J by 5 bases, with 12 bases between them. CDR3 size: 14 residues. The CDR3 loop reads CASSPTAGETEAFF. The CDR3, as DNA: TGTGCCAGCTCACCAACAGCAGGGGAAACTGAAGCTTTCTTT.

This rearrangement joins TRBV7-8 to TRBJ2-3, with TRBD1 matching over 7 bases. The J segment lost 1 base and the V segment lost 4 bases, leaving 5 bases of the junction unmatched. The CDR3 totals 15 residues. Germline CDR1 and CDR2: SGHVS and FQNEAQ. CDR3 sequence reads: CASSSGGQGTDTQYF. As DNA, the CDR3 is TGTGCCAGCAGCTCCGGCGGACAGGGCACAGATACGCAGTATTTT. The entire variable domain, with the rest obtained from reference TRBV7-8 and TRBJ2-3, is as follows: GAGVSQSPRYKVAKRGQDVALRCDPISGHVSLFWYQQALGQGPEFLTYFQNEAQLDKSGLPSDRFFAERPEGSVSTLKIQRTQQEDSAVYLCASSSGGQGTDTQYFGPGTRLTVL.

The J gene is TRBJ1-2, the V gene TRBV7-8; 9 bases are shared with TRBD1. Trimming cost V 6 bases and J 8 bases; bases outside gene matches: 25. Germline assignment: CDR1 SGHVS and CDR2 FQNEAQ. The CDR3 loop spans 19 amino acids. This CDR3 is CASRAYGSGEAGQGQGYTF. DNA of the CDR3: TGTGCCAGCAGAGCTTACGGCTCAGGAGAGGCGGGACAGGGTCAAGGCTACACCTTC.

This clone has more than one count but fewer than ten. The rearrangement joins TRBV11-2 to TRBJ2-7; 8 nucleotides align to TRBD1. The CDR3 runs 17 residues. V shed 0 bases, J shed 5 bases, and the junction held 12 bases outside the gene matches. Germline V gene lookup returns CDR1 SGHAT and CDR2 FQNNGV. The CDR3 sequence is CASSLDRMGQEGDEQYV. The DNA of the CDR3 is TGTGCCAGCAGCTTAGATAGGATGGGACAGGAGGGAGACGAGCAGTACGTC.